These T cell receptor beta chains were read from a single sample in a study of human T cells and chemical hapten exposure. Each CDR3 protein is one row after TCRdb ran MiXCR on the RACE reads. Here the sample spans approximately 49,000 distinct CDR3 sequences, around 9% being singletons. The sample consisted of whole blood, taken in connection with sensitization to the hapten diphenylcyclopropenone (DPC). The receptors shown here come from a woman in her forties or fifties with alopecia areata. Some clones in this sample may be carry-over from other donors' samples. Each CDR3 is given with its conserved first and last residue. The order of the fields is V gene, J gene, clone size, D gene, CDR3 protein, CDR3 DNA. D genes are given only for firm matches. Size values are once, few and many counts, or a class for expanded clones, and some rows have none.

>TRBV5-4|TRBJ2-5|.|.
CASSLNSVQETQYF
TGTGCCAGCAGCTTGAATAGCGTCCAAGAGACCCAGTACTTC
>TRBV6-6|TRBJ2-7|many|.
CASSYGTIAASYEQYF
TGTGCCAGCAGTTACGGGACCATAGCGGCCAGCTACGAGCAGTACTTC
>TRBV27|TRBJ1-2|many|.
CASGVAGWGHGYTF
TGTGCCAGCGGGGTAGCGGGATGGGGCCATGGCTACACCTTC
>TRBV10-3|TRBJ2-1|many|TRBD1
CAISEDDRDYNEQFF
TGTGCCATCAGTGAGGACGACAGGGACTACAATGAGCAGTTCTTC
>TRBV2|TRBJ1-1|many|TRBD1
CASRRDRLTEAFF
TGTGCCAGCAGACGGGACAGGTTGACTGAAGCTTTCTTT
>TRBV6-4|TRBJ1-1|many|TRBD1
CATRDRGNTEAFF
TGTGCCACCAGGGACAGGGGGAACACTGAAGCTTTCTTT
>TRBV28|TRBJ2-7|medium-sized|.
CASSFRGVYEQYF
TGTGCCAGCAGTTTCCGAGGGGTATACGAGCAGTACTTC
>TRBV30|TRBJ2-3|.|.
CASVWQADTQYF
TGTGCCTCCGTCTGGCAGGCAGATACGCAGTATTTT
>TRBV9|TRBJ2-3|few|.
CASSVRDPDEGTQYF
TGTGCCAGCAGCGTAAGGGACCCTGACGAGGGTACGCAGTATTTT
>TRBV7-2|TRBJ2-7|many|.
CASSPPKGDEQYF
TGTGCCAGCAGCCCTCCGAAGGGGGATGAGCAGTACTTC
>TRBV15|TRBJ2-6|once|.
CATSREVSGANVLTF
TGTGCCACCAGCAGAGAGGTCTCTGGGGCCAACGTCCTGACTTTC
>TRBV12-3/TRBV12-4|TRBJ1-1|few|TRBD1
CASRGQGSTEAFF
TGTGCCAGCCGGGGACAGGGATCCACTGAAGCTTTCTTT
>TRBV29-1|TRBJ1-1|few|.
CSSRDPGGAFF
TGCAGTTCCCGAGACCCCGGCGGGGCTTTCTTT
>TRBV6-5|TRBJ2-7|few|.
CASRVRGTVSSYEQYF
TGTGCCAGCAGAGTACGGGGGACAGTGAGCTCCTACGAGCAGTACTTC
>TRBV20-1|TRBJ1-2|many|TRBD1
CSARVRGQRIYGYTF
TGCAGTGCTAGGGTCCGGGGACAGCGAATCTATGGCTACACCTTC
>TRBV25-1|TRBJ1-2|many|.
CASSEYVAGPYTF
TGTGCCAGCAGTGAATATGTGGCAGGCCCATACACCTTC
>TRBV12-3/TRBV12-4|TRBJ2-5|many|TRBD2
CASSPRAGGPQTQYF
TGTGCCAGCAGTCCACGGGCGGGGGGACCCCAGACCCAGTACTTC
>TRBV2|TRBJ1-4|.|.
CASSTRKTNEKLFF
TGTGCCAGCAGTACCCGGAAGACTAATGAAAAACTGTTTTTT